The 17 T cell receptor beta chains below all came from one sample that was sequenced in a study of cytomegalovirus exposure and HLA in healthy donors. This PCR relied on a set of 60 Vbeta primers and 13 Jbeta primers. The table came from immunoSEQ multiplex PCR; TCRdb's copy has only in-frame clones and leaves some out. The sample contains roughly 130,000 clones, 79% of which appear only once. Specimen: PBMCs. The receptor set was obtained from a man younger than 35 in good health and CMV-seronegative.

V and J are TRBV2 and TRBJ2-1; TRBD1 agrees at 8 bases. Germline V gives CDR1 SNHLY, CDR2 FYNNEI. J was trimmed by 9 bases and V by 7 bases; bases with no gene match: 17. The length of the CDR3 is 16 residues. DNA for the CDR3: TGTGCCAGCACCACCGGAGGACAGGGCGGTCTCGGTGAGCAGTTCTTC. Its translation: CASTTGGQGGLGEQFF.

This chain connects TRBV7-9 to TRBJ2-7; possible D gene TRBD2, 6 bases. With 0 bases removed from V and 7 bases from J, the gap between germline ends came to 16 bases. The CDR3 covers 15 residues. CDR1 and CDR2 from the germline V gene are SEHNR and FQNEAQ (reference sequence). The CDR3 nucleotides read TGTGCCAGCAGCTTAGCACAGCCGGGGGTTGAAGAGCAGTACTTC. This translates into CASSLAQPGVEEQYF.

The chain has TRBV18 and TRBJ1-5, with a tentative D call TRBD1 (6 bases). Trimming took off 5 bases at V and 4 bases at J, with 12 bases between the two ends. This CDR3 contains 14 residues. The V gene's germline CDR1 is KGHSH and CDR2 LQKENI. This chain's CDR3 is CASSTRDTNQPQHF. CDR3 coding DNA: TGTGCCAGCTCAACCCGGGACACTAATCAGCCCCAGCATTTT.

J is TRBJ2-1 and V is TRBV27; D not resolved. From germline, CDR1 is MNHEY and CDR2 SMNVEV (reference sequence). CDR3 size: 14 residues. The germline V and J ends were trimmed by 6 bases and 0 bases, with 9 bases remaining between them. CDR3 amino acids: CASSYLNSYNEQFF. The CDR3 DNA follows: TGTGCCAGCAGCTATCTTAACTCCTACAATGAGCAGTTCTTC.

The V gene is TRBV5-1, the J gene TRBJ1-4, with a tentative D call TRBD1 (5 bases). Germline V gene sequence: CDR1 SGHRS, CDR2 YFSETQ. Trimming left V 4 bases short and J 5 bases short, with 9 bases between. This CDR3 has 13 residues. The CDR3 DNA reads as TGCGCCAGCAGCGTCGACAGAAATGAAAAACTGTTTTTT. Protein product: CASSVDRNEKLFF.

A single count supports this clone. V gene TRBV10-1 combines with J gene TRBJ2-1, with D perhaps matching TRBD2 (5 bases). The germline V and J ends were trimmed by 0 bases and 9 bases, with 15 bases remaining between them. This CDR3 is 15 amino acids long. The germline gives CDR1 WNHNN, CDR2 SYGVQD (reference sequence). The CDR3 DNA reads as TGCGCCAGCAGTGAGTCGGCTAGCATTCTGGCTGAGCAGTTCTTC. Translation gives CASSESASILAEQFF.

J is TRBJ2-5 and V is TRBV5-6; 14 bases align to TRBD2. The end of the DNA fits TRBJ2-7 better, so the J call may be wrong. Per the germline V gene, CDR1 is SGHDT and CDR2 is YYEEEE. The CDR3 consists of 16 residues. The DNA for the CDR3 is TGTGCCAGCAGCACTTGGGGACTAGCGGGAGTAAACGAGCAGTACTTC. Translating gives CASSTWGLAGVNEQYF.

The V call is TRBV28, the J call TRBJ1-1; D gene unclear. CDR3 length: 11 amino acids. V was clipped by 5 bases and J by 2 bases, with 3 bases between them. The V gene's germline CDR1 is MDHEN and CDR2 SYDVKM. The CDR3 DNA reads TGTGCCAGCAGTCAAAACACTGAAGCTTTCTTT. Residues: CASSQNTEAFF.

The chain joins TRBV6-6 to TRBJ1-2; 10 nucleotides match TRBD1. The CDR3 loop spans 15 amino acids. From germline, CDR1 is MNHNY and CDR2 SVGAGI (reference sequence). V shed 6 bases, J shed 4 bases, and the junction held 8 bases outside the gene matches. CDR3 loop: CASSDRQGAVYGYTF. CDR3 nucleotides: TGTGCCAGCAGCGATCGACAGGGGGCAGTCTATGGCTACACCTTC.

The chain carries TRBV27 and TRBJ2-7; TRBD2 matches at 8 bases. This CDR3 region has 17 residues. V shed 6 bases and J 4 bases; nucleotides not matched to a gene: 17. Looked up from germline, CDR1 is MNHEY and CDR2 is SMNVEV (reference sequence). The DNA for the CDR3 is TGTGCCAGCAGCAAATGGTATGGCGGGGGGCGGAATTACGAGCAGTACGTC. This sequence encodes CASSKWYGGGRNYEQYV.

The chain couples TRBV18 to TRBJ2-3; the match to TRBD2 covers 11 bases. Germline trimming cut 3 bases from V and 2 bases from J; bases unmatched to any gene: 7. The CDR3 covers 17 residues. Germline loops: CDR1 KGHSH, CDR2 LQKENI. The CDR3: CASSPLGTSGFTDTQYF. CDR3 bases: TGTGCCAGCTCACCTCTCGGGACTAGCGGATTCACAGATACGCAGTATTTT.

The gene calls are TRBV9 and TRBJ1-2; no definite D call. The V end was cut by 3 bases, the J end by 5 bases, with 11 bases between. The CDR3 consists of 13 residues. Germline V gene data show CDR1 as SGDLS and CDR2 as YYNGEE. Written as DNA, the CDR3 is TGTGCCAGCAGCGGAAACACGGAGTATGGCTACACCTTC. It specifies CASSGNTEYGYTF.

V gene TRBV2 combines with J gene TRBJ1-6; TRBD1 agrees at 7 bases. The CDR3 is 15 residues long. Germline-derived CDR1 and CDR2 are SNHLY and FYNNEI. The V and J ends lost 4 bases and 8 bases, in that order; junction bases with no gene match: 8. The CDR3 region is CASSGRRQGYSPLHF. CDR3 nucleotides: TGTGCCAGCAGTGGGAGGAGACAGGGTTATTCACCCCTCCACTTT.

V is TRBV11-2 and J is TRBJ2-2; D is perhaps TRBD2 (6 bases). This CDR3 spans 11 amino acids. V was pared by 11 bases and J by 6 bases, with 10 bases between. The germline gives CDR1 SGHAT, CDR2 FQNNGV. CDR3 protein: CASGEAGELFF. The DNA for the CDR3 is TGTGCCTCGGGGGAGGCCGGGGAGCTGTTTTTT.

This clone appeared a few times. The gene calls are TRBV6-5 and TRBJ1-1, with a possible D match to TRBD1 (5 bases). The CDR3 totals 15 residues. The V end lost 7 bases, the J end lost 5 bases, and 20 bases lay between the germline ends. Germline V gene data show CDR1 as MNHEY and CDR2 as SVGAGI. CDR3 sequence reads: CASITRGMAGTEAFF. CDR3 nucleotides: TGTGCCAGCATAACTAGGGGTATGGCGGGGACTGAAGCTTTCTTT.

The CDR3 reads CASSTRLAGRADTQYF. CDR3 DNA sequence: TGTGCCAGCAGCACTAGACTAGCGGGACGGGCAGATACGCAGTATTTT. The rearrangement joins TRBV11-1 to TRBJ2-3; 11 bases agree with TRBD2. Looked up from germline, CDR1 is SGHAT and CDR2 is FQDESV (reference sequence). The V gene end was trimmed by 5 bases and the J gene end by 4 bases; junction bases not matched to a gene: 8. This CDR3 region has 16 residues.

The CDR3 DNA is TGTGCCCTCCTTGCTGGGGCCAACGTCCTGACTTTC. Encoded protein: CALLAGANVLTF. The chain carries TRBV7-9 and TRBJ2-6, with D unclear. CDR1 SEHNR and CDR2 FQNEAQ come from the germline V gene (reference sequence). V lost 11 bases, J lost 2 bases, and 7 bases lay in between. The CDR3 covers 12 residues.